Detailed here is one TCR beta chain. This sample is drawn from a study of T cell responses to AZD1222 COVID-19 vaccine. The CDR3 length is 16 residues. V lost 1 base and J lost 2, with 13 bases in between. Germline V gene data show CDR1 as SEHNR and CDR2 as FQNEAQ (reference sequence). Sequenced by immunoSEQ multiplex PCR; TCRdb stores in-frame clones only, minus some. The data contain about 150,000 clones, 90% of them singletons. This clonotype originated in an adult in good health. V gene TRBV7-9 combines with J gene TRBJ2-3; maybe TRBD1 (5 bases). Sequenced material: peripheral blood, taken on day 0 of AZD1222 vaccination. This CDR3 is CASSLEGRAVTDTQYF. The CDR3 DNA sequence: TGTGCCAGCAGCTTAGAGGGCAGGGCCGTCACAGATACGCAGTATTTT.